The rows below give T cell receptor beta chains drawn from one sample of a study of blood T cell repertoires in COVID-19. The protocol was immunoSEQ multiplex PCR, while the TCRdb copy is restricted to in-frame clones and leaves out a portion. The sample contains some 300,000 clones, around 88% of which appear only once. Sequenced: peripheral blood. Receptor source: a woman in her twenties or thirties who had recovered from COVID-19. The CDR3 runs from the conserved cysteine through the conserved F or W. Each record gives: J gene, V gene, D gene, clone size, CDR3 DNA, CDR3 protein. D genes are given only for firm matches. Size is omitted from some rows. Given values are once, few, many or a class for expanded clones.

J: TRBJ2-6; V: TRBV3-1/TRBV3-2; D: TRBD2; size: NA; DNA: TGTGCCAGCAGCCAGGGACTAGTAGCTGGGGCCAACGTCCTGACTTTC; CDR3: CASSQGLVAGANVLTF
J: TRBJ2-3; V: TRBV4-3; D: TRBD1; size: NA; DNA: TGCGCCAGCAGCCTGACAGGGCAAAGCACAGATACGCAGTATTTT; CDR3: CASSLTGQSTDTQYF
J: TRBJ1-5; V: TRBV28; D: NA; size: few; DNA: TGTGCCAGCAGTTTAAGGTTGGGGGGGACGGGCAATCAGCCCCAGCATTTT; CDR3: CASSLRLGGTGNQPQHF
J: TRBJ2-5; V: TRBV7-2; D: TRBD2; size: NA; DNA: TGTGCCAGCAGCTTTCGTTTGACTAGCGGGGGTTCTCAAGAGACCCAGTACTTC; CDR3: CASSFRLTSGGSQETQYF
J: TRBJ2-6; V: TRBV2; D: TRBD1; size: NA; DNA: TGTGCCAGCAGAGGACAGGGACCCTCCTCTGGGGCCAACGTCCTGACTTTC; CDR3: CASRGQGPSSGANVLTF
J: TRBJ2-2; V: TRBV4-2; D: TRBD2; size: NA; DNA: TGTGCCAGCAGCCAAGAAGTTTCGAGCGGGGGGCAAAGCGGGGAGCTGTTTTTT; CDR3: CASSQEVSSGGQSGELFF
J: TRBJ2-7; V: TRBV19; D: NA; size: many; DNA: TGTGCCAGTAGTGTGGGAGCCTACGAGCAGTACTTC; CDR3: CASSVGAYEQYF
J: TRBJ2-7; V: TRBV7-9; D: NA; size: NA; DNA: TGTGCCAGCAGCTTAGGAGGGATCGGGCAGTACTTC; CDR3: CASSLGGIGQYF
J: TRBJ1-2; V: TRBV6-2/TRBV6-3; D: NA; size: NA; DNA: TGTGCCAGCAGTTTAACGACGGCGGGGATTAGCTATGGCTACACCTTC; CDR3: CASSLTTAGISYGYTF
J: TRBJ1-5; V: TRBV6-5; D: NA; size: NA; DNA: TGTGCCAGCAGTCAGAACAGACAGAAAAATCAGCCCCAGCATTTT; CDR3: CASSQNRQKNQPQHF
J: TRBJ2-2; V: TRBV7-3; D: NA; size: NA; DNA: TGTGCCAGCAGCTCGACCACCGGGACACCTAACACCGGGGAGCTGTTTTTT; CDR3: CASSSTTGTPNTGELFF
J: TRBJ1-4; V: TRBV28; D: NA; size: NA; DNA: TGTGCCAGCACCCAAGGGGGATCCCCTAATGAAAAACTGTTTTTT; CDR3: CASTQGGSPNEKLFF
J: TRBJ1-5; V: TRBV2; D: TRBD1; size: NA; DNA: TGTGCCAGCAGCATCATGACAGGGGGCCGTCAGCCCCAGCATTTT; CDR3: CASSIMTGGRQPQHF
J: TRBJ2-7; V: TRBV28; D: TRBD1; size: NA; DNA: TGTGCCAGCAGTTTGAGGGGGACAGGGGTACCCTACGAGCAGTACTTC; CDR3: CASSLRGTGVPYEQYF
J: TRBJ1-6; V: TRBV28; D: NA; size: few; DNA: TGTGCCAGCAGAAGACAGACCTATAATTCACCCCTCCACTTT; CDR3: CASRRQTYNSPLHF
J: TRBJ1-1; V: TRBV19; D: NA; size: NA; DNA: TGTGCCAGTAGTATACCACGGACAGAGAACACTGAAGCTTTCTTT; CDR3: CASSIPRTENTEAFF
J: TRBJ2-1; V: TRBV5-8; D: NA; size: NA; DNA: TGTGCCAGCAGCTTAAGGTGGGGGGGCAACAATGAGCAGTTCTTC; CDR3: CASSLRWGGNNEQFF
J: TRBJ1-1; V: TRBV7-2; D: NA; size: once; DNA: TGTGCCAGCAGAGCCGGGAGGGGGGGCACTGAAGCTTTCTTT; CDR3: CASRAGRGGTEAFF
J: TRBJ1-2; V: TRBV30; D: NA; size: NA; DNA: TGTGCCTGGAGTGTATTGGGCAACTATGGCTACACCTTC; CDR3: CAWSVLGNYGYTF
J: TRBJ2-1; V: TRBV30; D: TRBD2; size: NA; DNA: TGTGCCTGGAGTGCGCGGGAGCGGGGGGGCCCTTCCCATGAGCAGTTCTTC; CDR3: CAWSARERGGPSHEQFF
J: TRBJ2-3; V: TRBV27; D: NA; size: NA; DNA: TGTGCCAGCAGTTTGAGAGGGACTAGCACAGATACGCAGTATTTT; CDR3: CASSLRGTSTDTQYF
J: TRBJ2-1; V: TRBV6-2/TRBV6-3; D: NA; size: NA; DNA: TGTGCCAGCAGTTACTCGGTGCGGGGGCGGGTCCCCTACAATGAGCAGTTCTTC; CDR3: CASSYSVRGRVPYNEQFF